Below are 23 T cell receptor beta chains sequenced from a single sample in a study of T cell responses to AZD1222 COVID-19 vaccine. The repertoire was sequenced with immunoSEQ multiplex PCR; TCRdb's copy has only in-frame clones and lacks some. The sample lists 150,000 to 200,000 clones; about 92% were seen once. The sample consisted of peripheral blood, taken 28 days after the second AZD1222 dose. These receptors were taken from an adult who received the AZD1222 COVID-19 vaccine.

The genes are TRBV7-2 and TRBJ1-1; D unresolved. The CDR3 consists of 14 residues. Germline V gene lookup returns CDR1 SGHTA and CDR2 FQGNSA. The germline V and J ends were trimmed by 2 bases and 0 bases, with 7 bases remaining between them. The CDR3 region has the DNA TGTGCCAGCAGCTTACTGGGATTGAACACTGAAGCTTTCTTT. The encoded protein is CASSLLGLNTEAFF. Looking up the rest from reference TRBV7-2 and TRBJ1-1 gives the full variable domain: GAGVSQSPSNKVTEKGKDVELRCDPISGHTALYWYRQSLGQGLEFLIYFQGNSAPDKSGLPSDRFSAERTGGSVSTLTIQRTQQEDSAVYLCASSLLGLNTEAFFGQGTRLTVV.

The chain uses TRBV28 and TRBJ2-2, with 7 bases matching TRBD1. Germline CDR1 is MDHEN and CDR2 is SYDVKM. This CDR3 region has 15 residues. Losses at the gene ends were 7 bases for V and 3 bases for J; bases not matched to a gene: 8. The CDR3 loop reads CASKHGTVYTGELFF. Written as DNA, the CDR3 is TGTGCCAGCAAACACGGGACAGTCTACACCGGGGAGCTGTTTTTT.

The V call is TRBV13, the J call TRBJ1-1; D is uncertain. Germline values: CDR1 PRHDT, CDR2 FYEKMQ (reference sequence). Deletions cut 2 bases from V and 2 bases from J, with 3 bases between. The CDR3 consists of 12 residues. The CDR3 DNA sequence: TGTGCCAGCAGCTTAACCAACACTGAAGCTTTCTTT. It yields the protein CASSLTNTEAFF.

The chain carries TRBV4-1 and TRBJ2-5; D is perhaps TRBD2 (5 bases). V lost 0 bases to trimming and J lost 5 bases, with 10 bases between them. Germline-derived CDR1 and CDR2 are MGHRA and YSYEKL. The CDR3 extends over 14 amino acids. CDR3 nucleotides: TGCGCCAGCAGCCAAGATAAACCGGGGGAGACCCAGTACTTC. Protein product: CASSQDKPGETQYF.

On this clone itself: Relative to the germline gene, one junction end is altered; a read error may explain this. This chain's CDR3 is CASSSDSLGQGVGEKLLF. DNA of the CDR3: TGCGCCAGCAGCTCGGATTCCCTTGGACAGGGGGTGGGTGAAAAACTGCTTTTT. The V and J genes are TRBV5-1 and TRBJ1-4, with TRBD1 matching over 10 bases. Germline CDR1 SGHRS, CDR2 YFSETQ. The CDR3 contains 18 residues.

The chain uses TRBV2 and TRBJ2-3, with D unclear. V lost 8 bases to trimming and J lost 6 bases, with 9 bases between them. CDR1 is SNHLY and CDR2 is FYNNEI in the germline V gene. CDR3 length: 11 amino acids. CDR3: CASLIPDTQYF. The CDR3 DNA sequence: TGTGCCAGCCTTATTCCTGATACGCAGTATTTT.

This rearrangement joins TRBV3-1 (or the pseudogene TRBV3-2) to TRBJ2-7, with 8 bases matching TRBD1. Germline V lookup: CDR1 LGHDT, CDR2 YNNKEL (reference sequence). The CDR3 has 14 amino acids. After removal of 1 base from V and 3 bases from J, the junction contained 2 bases not matched to a gene. The DNA of the CDR3 is TGTGCCAGCAGCCAAGCTGGACAGGGCTACGAGCAGTACTTC. Amino acid sequence: CASSQAGQGYEQYF.

This chain links TRBV27 with TRBJ2-5; possibly TRBD2 for D (6 bases). CDR3 length: 14 residues. V was cut by 1 base and J by 2 bases, with 8 bases left in between. Germline V gene sequence: CDR1 MNHEY, CDR2 SMNVEV (reference sequence). The CDR3, as DNA: TGTGCCAGCAGTTTATTTAGCGGACAAGAGACCCAGTACTTC. Its translation is CASSLFSGQETQYF.

The CDR3 here is CATSEGGVGYTF. In DNA form, the CDR3 reads TGTGCCACCAGCGAGGGTGGGGTTGGCTACACCTTC. This chain links TRBV15 with TRBJ1-2; D ambiguous. Germline V gene data show CDR1 as LNHNV and CDR2 as YYDKDF (reference sequence). Trimming took 5 bases from V and 7 from J, leaving 11 bases between them. This CDR3 is built from 12 residues. The entire variable domain, with the rest obtained from reference TRBV15 and TRBJ1-2, is as follows: DAMVIQNPRYQVTQFGKPVTLSCSQTLNHNVMYWYQQKSSQAPKLLFHYYDKDFNNEADTPDNFQSRRPNTSFCFLDIRSPGLGDTAMYLCATSEGGVGYTFGSGTRLTVV.

The rearrangement uses TRBV5-8 and TRBJ2-1, with unresolved D. V shed 3 bases and J shed 2 bases, with 12 bases lying between them. CDR1 and CDR2 from the germline V gene are SGHTS and YDEGEE. The CDR3 has 15 residues. The CDR3, as DNA: TGTGCCAGCAGCTCTGACCCTTTAGCCTACAATGAGCAGTTCTTC. It yields the protein CASSSDPLAYNEQFF.

The chain uses TRBV10-3 and TRBJ1-6; D gene ambiguous. Germline CDR1 and CDR2: ENHRY and SYGVKD. The CDR3 runs 12 residues. Trimming took off 3 bases at V and 5 bases at J, with 2 bases between the two ends. CDR3 residues: CAISEHNSPLHF. CDR3 nucleotide sequence: TGTGCCATCAGTGAACATAATTCACCCCTCCACTTT.

V is TRBV25-1 and J is TRBJ1-1; D remains ambiguous. Germline V gene data show CDR1 as MGHDK and CDR2 as SYGVNS. Trimming removed 7 bases from V and 2 bases from J, with 8 bases in between. The CDR3 extends over 12 amino acids. CDR3 sequence reads: CASMRENTEAFF. DNA of the CDR3: TGTGCCAGCATGAGGGAAAACACTGAAGCTTTCTTT.

The chain recombines TRBV4-3 with TRBJ1-2; D remains unclear. The CDR3 is 13 amino acids. Germline V gives CDR1 LGHNA, CDR2 YSLEER. V was clipped by 4 bases and J by 2 bases, with 8 bases between them. In nucleotides, the CDR3 is TGCGCCAGCAGCCCGGACCGCAACTATGGCTACACCTTC. It is translated as CASSPDRNYGYTF.

V gene TRBV7-8 combines with J gene TRBJ2-7; 8 positions match TRBD1. There are 12 residues in the CDR3. With V trimmed by 5 bases and J by 7 bases, 4 bases remained unmatched. Germline CDR1 reads SGHVS; CDR2 reads FQNEAQ. For the CDR3, the DNA is TGTGCCAGCAGCCTGGACAGGGTGGAGCAGTACTTC. It codes for CASSLDRVEQYF.

This chain links TRBV25-1 with TRBJ1-1; 8 nucleotides agree with TRBD1. With 0 bases clipped from V and 4 bases from J, the junction kept 1 base outside the gene matches. Germline-derived CDR1 and CDR2 are MGHDK and SYGVNS. The CDR3 has 14 amino acids. CDR3 residues: CASSEYQGATEAFF. The CDR3, as DNA: TGTGCCAGCAGTGAATATCAGGGGGCCACTGAAGCTTTCTTT.

This chain joins TRBV11-3 and TRBJ1-3; D may be TRBD1 (5 bases). Germline CDR1 reads SGHNT; CDR2 reads YENEEA. The ends were cut back, 5 bases at V and 0 bases at J, with 14 bases in the middle. This CDR3 spans 16 amino acids. The CDR3 is CASSLRDPSSGNTIYF. DNA of the CDR3: TGTGCCAGCAGCCTCCGGGACCCCAGCTCTGGAAACACCATATATTTT.

This chain connects TRBV2 to TRBJ1-1; TRBD1 aligns across 9 bases. The trim removed 2 bases at V and 6 bases at J, leaving 13 bases unmatched. The CDR3 has 17 residues. The germline V gene has CDR1 SNHLY and CDR2 FYNNEI. DNA of the CDR3: TGTGCCAGCAGTGAAATGGGGACAGGGCCATCCTGGGCTGAAGCTTTCTTT. It specifies CASSEMGTGPSWAEAFF.

The genes are TRBV28 and TRBJ2-2; D is perhaps TRBD1 (5 bases). Per the germline V gene, CDR1 is MDHEN and CDR2 is SYDVKM. This CDR3 spans 15 amino acids. Trimming took 4 bases from V and 4 from J, leaving 13 bases between them. CDR3 in DNA: TGTGCCAGCAGTTCTCGCCAGGGTAGCACCGGGGAGCTGTTTTTT. It is translated as CASSSRQGSTGELFF. The full variable domain, completed using reference TRBV28 and TRBJ2-2, is DVKVTQSSRYLVKRTGEKVFLECVQDMDHENMFWYRQDPGLGLRLIYFSYDVKMKEKGDIPEGYSVSREKKERFSLILESASTNQTSMYLCASSSRQGSTGELFFGEGSRLTVL.

The chain combines TRBV7-3 with TRBJ1-2; D is ambiguous. Trimming stripped 3 bases from V and 4 bases from J, with 9 bases between. This CDR3 is 13 amino acids long. Germline assignment: CDR1 SGHTA and CDR2 FQGTGA. DNA of the CDR3: TGTGCCAGCAGCTTCAATACGGGCTATGGCTACACCTTC. Translation gives CASSFNTGYGYTF.

V is TRBV24-1 and J is TRBJ2-6; D uncertain. The CDR3 totals 16 residues. Deletions cut 4 bases from V and 0 bases from J, with 9 bases between. CDR1 and CDR2 (germline): KGHDR, SFDVKD. CDR3 nucleotides: TGTGCCACCAGTGACCCCCGCGGCTCTGGGGCCAACGTCCTGACTTTC. Residues: CATSDPRGSGANVLTF.

The J gene is TRBJ2-3, the V gene TRBV27; TRBD2 matches 10 bases. The V gene's germline CDR1 is MNHEY and CDR2 SMNVEV (reference sequence). V gave up 4 bases and J gave up 1 base; unmatched junction bases: 2. This CDR3 region has 15 residues. The DNA of the CDR3 is TGTGCCAGCAGTTCAGGGACTAGCGGCACAGATACGCAGTATTTT. This gives the protein CASSSGTSGTDTQYF.

The chain joins TRBV7-8 to TRBJ1-2; D gene uncertain. The CDR3 is 14 residues long. Germline loops: CDR1 SGHVS, CDR2 FQNEAQ. Trimming took off 1 base at V and 0 bases at J, with 6 bases between the two ends. The CDR3 spells CASSLGRTNYGYTF. Here the CDR3 DNA reads TGTGCCAGCAGCTTAGGCAGGACTAACTATGGCTACACCTTC.

This clone has just a few counts. This rearrangement joins TRBV7-9 to TRBJ2-7, with D maybe TRBD1 (5 bases). From germline, CDR1 is SEHNR and CDR2 FQNEAQ (reference sequence). The CDR3 totals 14 residues. Trimming shortened V by 5 bases and J by 6 bases, and 17 bases separated the two germline ends. This CDR3 is CASSPPQGAGEQYF. CDR3 DNA sequence: TGTGCCAGCAGCCCCCCGCAGGGTGCCGGCGAGCAGTACTTC.